This TCR beta chain was documented in a study of blood T cell repertoires in COVID-19. Living in roughly 23 US areas, the participants were between about 18 and 100 years of age. Cohorts were determined from participant-reported clinical history. Per the original methods: Quantification of nucleated cells was approximated via reference gene primer amplification. TCRdb's copy holds only in-frame clones and misses some; the assay was immunoSEQ multiplex PCR. The DNA was the basis for D and trimming; V, J and clone size are from that table. The data show about 220,000 clones, roughly 86% seen once. Looked up from germline, CDR1 is GTSNPN and CDR2 is SVGIG (reference sequence). This CDR3 spans 14 amino acids. The V gene lost 1 base and the J gene lost 4 bases, with 14 bases spanning the gap.

The sample comprised PBMCs or T cells enriched from blood (not recorded which). The chain employs TRBV30 and TRBJ2-7; D may be TRBD2 (6 bases). This clonotype was obtained from a woman in her thirties with acute COVID-19. DNA for the CDR3: TGTGCCTGGAGTGGGGGACCGGGGGAATACGAGCAGTACTTC. Translated: CAWSGGPGEYEQYF.